This is a list of T cell receptor beta chains from one sample in a study of blood T cell repertoires in COVID-19. Sequencing used immunoSEQ multiplex PCR; TCRdb keeps in-frame clones, though not all of them. The sample has around 210,000 clones, about three quarters seen once; the top ten hold 5.5%. The sample comprised peripheral blood. These receptors all stem from a woman aged 70 to 79 with acute or convalescent COVID-19. The CDR3 runs from the conserved cysteine through the conserved F or W. Fields, in order: CDR3 length, clone size, V gene, J gene, D gene, CDR3 DNA, CDR3 protein. A D gene is named only where the DNA matches it firmly. Clone size is stated in some rows and not others, as once, few, many or a class when expanded.

>15|.|TRBV5-4|TRBJ2-6|.
TGTGCCAGCAGCCCCACCCTGAGTGGGGCCAACGTCCTGACTTTC
CASSPTLSGANVLTF
>17|.|TRBV9|TRBJ1-1|.
TGTGCCAGCAGCGTAGCCCGACCCGGAGTATTGAACACTGAAGCTTTCTTT
CASSVARPGVLNTEAFF
>15|.|TRBV6-5|TRBJ2-1|TRBD2
TGTGCCAGCACCCTTATGCGGGAGATAGGGAATGAGCAGTTCTTC
CASTLMREIGNEQFF
>13|.|TRBV30|TRBJ1-2|TRBD1
TGTGCCTATGCGACAGGGGGTTATGATGGCTACACCTTC
CAYATGGYDGYTF
>15|.|TRBV2|TRBJ1-5|.
TGTGCCAGCAGTGGCCGGGGGAGAAGCAATCAGCCCCAGCATTTT
CASSGRGRSNQPQHF
>13|.|TRBV2|TRBJ2-7|TRBD2
TGTGCCAGCAGGACTAGCGGGTCGCACGAGCAGTACTTC
CASRTSGSHEQYF
>12|.|TRBV29-1|TRBJ2-7|TRBD1
TGCAGCGTCGGGACAGATTCCTACGAGCAGTACTTC
CSVGTDSYEQYF
>17|.|TRBV7-3|TRBJ1-5|.
TGTGCCAGCAGCTTAACCCCAGAGCAGGGGTGGGATCAGCCCCAGCATTTT
CASSLTPEQGWDQPQHF
>13|once|TRBV28|TRBJ1-4|TRBD1
TGTGCCAGCCGATCAACAGGGGGCGAAAAACTGTTTTTT
CASRSTGGEKLFF
>15|.|TRBV2|TRBJ2-5|TRBD2
TGTGCCGGCCAGAGATTAGCGGGAGGGCAGGAGACCCAGTACTTC
CAGQRLAGGQETQYF
>14|.|TRBV20-1|TRBJ1-2|TRBD1
TGCAGTGCTAGTCTGGACAGGGGGCGTTATGGCTACACCTTC
CSASLDRGRYGYTF
>17|.|TRBV5-1|TRBJ1-6|TRBD1
TGCGCCAGCAGCTTGGCGCGGACAGGGGACTTTAGTTCACCCCTCCACTTT
CASSLARTGDFSSPLHF
>16|.|TRBV23-1|TRBJ1-3|.
TGCGCCAGCCCCTGGGGAGGAAGGTCGTTAAGTACGGCCATATATTTT
CASPWGGRSLSTAIYF
>13|few|TRBV10-3|TRBJ1-2|.
TGTGCCATCGAGGGGGACACCACCTATGGCTACACCTTC
CAIEGDTTYGYTF
>16|.|TRBV14|TRBJ2-7|.
TGTGCCAGCAGTGAAAGGGGAAACAGGCGGAACTACGAGCAGTACTTC
CASSERGNRRNYEQYF
>12|.|TRBV20-1|TRBJ2-2|.
TGCAGTGCTAGTATGAGTACCGGGGAGCTGTTTTTT
CSASMSTGELFF
>15|.|TRBV5-1|TRBJ2-1|TRBD1
TGCGCCAGCAGCTTGCCCCTACAGGGGAGCGATGAGCAGTTCTTC
CASSLPLQGSDEQFF
>15|.|TRBV7-9|TRBJ2-7|TRBD2
TGTGCCAGCAGCTTAGATGGCCTAGCGGATTACGAGCAGTACTTC
CASSLDGLADYEQYF
>16|.|TRBV5-8|TRBJ1-4|.
TGTGCCAGCAGCTTTTTACAGGGCCGGGGAGAAGAAAAACTGTTTTTT
CASSFLQGRGEEKLFF
>14|.|TRBV3-1/TRBV3-2|TRBJ1-5|.
TGTGCCAGCAGCCTACACTCCGGGGTGCAGCCCCAGCATTTT
CASSLHSGVQPQHF
>15|once|TRBV11-2|TRBJ2-1|TRBD2
TGTGCCAGCAGCTTAGGGGCGGGAGGAAACAATGAGCAGTTCTTC
CASSLGAGGNNEQFF
>15|.|TRBV28|TRBJ2-7|.
TGTGCCAGCAGTTTTGTCCAGCGGGCATCCTACGAGCAGTACTTC
CASSFVQRASYEQYF
>15|.|TRBV28|TRBJ1-2|TRBD1
TGTGCCAGCAGTCCCTTGGGACAGCAGAACTATGGCTACACCTTC
CASSPLGQQNYGYTF
>15|.|TRBV5-1|TRBJ2-7|TRBD2
TGCGCCAGCAGCTTGGAGAGCGGGAGTGCGCACGAGCAGTACTTC
CASSLESGSAHEQYF
>16|once|TRBV5-5|TRBJ2-2|TRBD2
TGTGCCAGCAGCGCGGGACTAGCGGGGGGGACCGGGGAGCTGTTTTTT
CASSAGLAGGTGELFF
>19|few|TRBV19|TRBJ1-4|TRBD1
TGTGCCAGTAGTCCCCTCCCGGGACAGGGGGCAAGTGACATCGAAAAACTGTTTTTT
CASSPLPGQGASDIEKLFF
>13|.|TRBV28|TRBJ2-7|TRBD1
TGTGCCACCGGAACAGGGGGCAATCGCGAGCAGTACTTC
CATGTGGNREQYF
>13|.|TRBV12-3/TRBV12-4|TRBJ2-4|TRBD1
TGTGCCAGCACCGGGGACAGCAAAAACATTCAGTACTTC
CASTGDSKNIQYF
>15|.|TRBV5-1|TRBJ2-3|.
TGCGCCAGCAGCTTGGGGCAGCTAGTCACAGATACGCAGTATTTT
CASSLGQLVTDTQYF
>11|.|TRBV19|TRBJ2-7|.
TGTGCCACCGGGACTCCCTACGAGCAGTACTTC
CATGTPYEQYF
>11|many|TRBV29-1|TRBJ2-7|.
TGCAGCGCGTCATCGGGAAACGAGCAGTACTTC
CSASSGNEQYF
>12|.|TRBV28|TRBJ2-7|.
TGTGCCAGCAGGGGGAGCTCCTACGAGCAGTACTTC
CASRGSSYEQYF
>16|.|TRBV5-6|TRBJ1-1|.
TGTGCCAGCAGCCCCCGTGGAACGGGCCGTGGGGGGGTAGCTTTCTTT
CASSPRGTGRGGVAFF
>16|.|TRBV5-1|TRBJ1-3|TRBD1
TGCGCCAGCTCCGGGACAGGGGCATTCTCTGGAAACACCATATATTTT
CASSGTGAFSGNTIYF
>16|.|TRBV7-2|TRBJ1-4|.
TGTGCCAGCAGGGGGGGGCAGACGGCAACTAATGAAAAACTGTTTTTT
CASRGGQTATNEKLFF
>11|.|TRBV2|TRBJ1-1|.
TGTGCCACCCAAGCGAACACTGAAGCTTTCTTT
CATQANTEAFF
>16|.|TRBV14|TRBJ1-5|.
TGTGCCAGCAGCCAAGATCCCCCCCACTCGGGGCAGCCCCAGCATTTT
CASSQDPPHSGQPQHF
>15|few|TRBV5-1|TRBJ2-1|TRBD2
TGCGCCAGCAGCTTGGAAGGAGCGGGATACAATGAGCAGTTCTTC
CASSLEGAGYNEQFF
>17|.|TRBV5-1|TRBJ2-3|.
TGCGCCAGCAGTCTTACACCTAACCTCAACAGGAAAGATACGCAGTATTTT
CASSLTPNLNRKDTQYF
>15|.|TRBV27|TRBJ2-5|.
TGTGCCAGCAGTTTGCCCCAGGGGTTCCAAGAGACCCAGTACTTC
CASSLPQGFQETQYF
>14|once|TRBV27|TRBJ2-5|.
TGTGCCAGCAGTTTCGCGGGGGCGGAAGAGACCCAGTACTTC
CASSFAGAEETQYF
>13|.|TRBV12-3/TRBV12-4|TRBJ1-5|.
TGTGCCAGCAGTTTACAGGAATATCAGCCCCAGCATTTT
CASSLQEYQPQHF
>15|.|TRBV12-5|TRBJ2-1|TRBD2
TGTGCTAGTGGCCGGACTAGCGGGATATACAATGAGCAGTTCTTC
CASGRTSGIYNEQFF
>12|.|TRBV2|TRBJ2-3|.
TGTGCCAGCAGCAAGGAGGGAGATACGCAGTATTTT
CASSKEGDTQYF
>15|.|TRBV4-1|TRBJ2-7|.
TGCGCCAGCAGCCAAGGGGCAGGGGCCCTTCTCGAGCAGTACTTC
CASSQGAGALLEQYF
>15|.|TRBV5-6|TRBJ2-7|TRBD1
TGTGCCAGCAGCCGAACCGGGACAGGGTTAGGCGAGCAGTACTTC
CASSRTGTGLGEQYF
>13|.|TRBV12-3/TRBV12-4|TRBJ1-5|.
TGTGCCAGCAGCTCAGGACAGAATCAGCCCCAGCATTTT
CASSSGQNQPQHF
>13|few|TRBV2|TRBJ1-2|TRBD1
TGTGCCAGCAGTGAGGGACAGGGAACGAGCTACACCTTC
CASSEGQGTSYTF
>13|.|TRBV19|TRBJ2-5|.
TGTGCCAGTAGTTCCCCAGGACAAGAGACCCAGTACTTC
CASSSPGQETQYF
>12|once|TRBV9|TRBJ1-2|.
TGTGCCAGCAGCTTCATGGAGTATGGCTACACCTTC
CASSFMEYGYTF
>14|.|TRBV6-5|TRBJ2-7|TRBD1
TGTGCCAGCAGTTCCCTGACAGGGGGGCGCGAGCAGTACTTC
CASSSLTGGREQYF
>14|.|TRBV29-1|TRBJ2-1|TRBD1
TGCAGCGGGTTAACCGGGACAGGTGGCAATGAGCAGTTCTTC
CSGLTGTGGNEQFF
>14|.|TRBV7-6|TRBJ2-1|.
TGTGCCAGCAGCCCCAGTTATCTACAGGGTTGGTTGTTCTTC
CASSPSYLQGWLFF
>17|.|TRBV7-3|TRBJ2-2|TRBD2
TGTGCCAGCAGCTTAAATTTTATAACTAGCGGGACCGGGGAGCTGTTTTTT
CASSLNFITSGTGELFF
>14|.|TRBV18|TRBJ1-1|.
TGTGCCAGCCAAGCGAGTAGGGGGAACACTGAAGCTTTCTTT
CASQASRGNTEAFF
>16|.|TRBV3-1/TRBV3-2|TRBJ2-7|TRBD2
TGTGCCAGCAGCCAAGTCACACTAGCGGGGAGCGGCGAGCAGTACTTC
CASSQVTLAGSGEQYF
>16|.|TRBV24-1|TRBJ2-3|TRBD2
TGTGCCACCAGTGCGGTAGCGGGAGATCGGACAGATACGCAGTATTTT
CATSAVAGDRTDTQYF
>13|.|TRBV18|TRBJ1-3|TRBD1
TGTGCCAGCTCACCAGACAGGGGGAACACCATATATTTT
CASSPDRGNTIYF
>14|.|TRBV20-1|TRBJ2-3|TRBD1
TGCAGTGCTAGTGAGACAGGGGGCACAGATACGCAGTATTTT
CSASETGGTDTQYF